Below are 13 T cell receptor beta chains sequenced from a single sample in a study of T cells after yellow fever vaccination. MiXCR, applied by TCRdb to the 5' RACE reads, yields one record per CDR3 protein. Among 150,000 to 200,000 distinct CDR3 sequences listed, approximately 11% were seen once. The source material was CD8+ T cells sorted from PBMCs, sampled 15 days after the yellow fever booster vaccination. The origin of the receptors is a man between 18 and 29 years old who received the YFV17D yellow fever vaccine.

The count of this clonotype is one. V and J are TRBV12-3 or TRBV12-4 and TRBJ2-1, with D unresolved. V dropped 3 bases and J dropped 9 bases, with 12 bases sitting between them. The CDR3 has 13 residues. The CDR3 coding sequence is TGTGCCAGCAGTTTTCGACCCATCAGTGAGCAGTTCTTC. Translated: CASSFRPISEQFF.

In its sample, this clonotype was seen a few times. V usage is TRBV7-9 and J usage is TRBJ2-5; no clear D gene. This CDR3 has 14 residues. Trimming removed 3 bases from V and 3 bases from J, with 11 bases in between. CDR1 and CDR2 from the germline V gene are SEHNR and FQNEAQ (reference sequence). CDR3 sequence reads: CASSFEVPKETQYF. DNA for the CDR3: TGTGCCAGCAGCTTTGAGGTTCCCAAAGAGACCCAGTACTTC.

This chain connects TRBV9 to TRBJ2-3; TRBD2 matches at 7 bases. The CDR3 spans 17 residues. Germline loops: CDR1 SGDLS, CDR2 YYNGEE. The V gene end was trimmed by 4 bases and the J gene end by 2 bases; junction bases not matched to a gene: 13. The chain's CDR3 is CASSPSGTGSVTDTQYF. Written as DNA, the CDR3 is TGTGCCAGCAGCCCGAGCGGGACTGGGAGTGTCACAGATACGCAGTATTTT.

There are many counts of this clonotype. This sequence joins TRBV29-1 and TRBJ2-7; D perhaps matches TRBD2 (6 bases). Germline V lookup: CDR1 SQVTM, CDR2 ANQGSEA. This CDR3 region has 15 residues. Trimming stripped 0 bases from V and 0 bases from J, with 12 bases between. DNA for the CDR3: TGCAGCGTTGAAGATCAGGAGGGGCCCTCCTACGAGCAGTACTTC. It specifies CSVEDQEGPSYEQYF.

This rearrangement joins TRBV12-3 or TRBV12-4 to TRBJ2-1; TRBD2 matches 8 bases. The V segment lost 7 bases and the J segment 5 bases; nucleotides outside the gene matches: 4. The length of the CDR3 is 13 residues. CDR3 loop: CASIGGEDNEQFF. Here the CDR3 DNA reads TGTGCCAGCATCGGGGGGGAGGACAATGAGCAGTTCTTC.

The chain links TRBV11-2 to TRBJ2-1, with 9 nucleotides matching TRBD2. The V gene's germline CDR1 is SGHAT and CDR2 FQNNGV. After removal of 1 base from V and 4 bases from J, the junction contained 11 bases not matched to a gene. The CDR3 length is 18 residues. The CDR3 region is CASSLAGRGGLRYNEQFF. As DNA, the CDR3 is TGTGCCAGCAGCTTAGCTGGGCGGGGGGGCCTGAGATACAATGAGCAGTTCTTC.

Written as DNA, the CDR3 is TGTGCCAGCAGCTCAGCCGGGACAGCCTCCTACGAGCAGTACGTC. Amino acid sequence: CASSSAGTASYEQYV. This chain connects TRBV7-9 to TRBJ2-7, with TRBD1 identical over 7 bases. Germline V lookup: CDR1 SEHNR, CDR2 FQNEAQ (reference sequence). After removal of 4 bases from V and 0 bases from J, the junction contained 6 bases not matched to a gene. There are 15 residues in the CDR3.

This sequence joins TRBV12-3 or TRBV12-4 and TRBJ2-1; D possibly corresponds to TRBD2 (5 bases). CDR3 size: 13 residues. V was cut by 6 bases and J by 10 bases, with 16 bases left in between. The CDR3 DNA follows: TGTGCCAGCAGCCCGGAGGTGCTTAACGAGCAGTTCTTC. As protein: CASSPEVLNEQFF.

This chain uses TRBV4-3 with TRBJ2-1, with D uncertain. With 3 bases removed from V and 3 bases from J, the gap between germline ends came to 12 bases. Germline CDR1 reads LGHNA; CDR2 reads YSLEER. This CDR3 spans 15 amino acids. Here the CDR3 reads CASSQGSARYNEQFF. DNA of the CDR3: TGCGCCAGCAGCCAGGGCTCCGCACGCTACAATGAGCAGTTCTTC.

The DNA for the CDR3 is TGTGCCAGCTCGTCTAGCGGGGGAGGTAGGGGCTACACTGAAGCTTTCTTT. Protein sequence: CASSSSGGGRGYTEAFF. The chain recombines TRBV12-3 or TRBV12-4 with TRBJ1-1, with TRBD1 as a possible D gene (5 bases). With 8 bases removed from V and 3 bases from J, the gap between germline ends came to 25 bases. The CDR3 is made up of 17 amino acids.

The V and J genes are TRBV15 and TRBJ2-2, with no clear D. V was cut by 2 bases and J by 0 bases, with 13 bases left in between. CDR1 LNHNV and CDR2 YYDKDF come from the germline V gene (reference sequence). CDR3 length equals 17 residues. CDR3 nucleotides: TGTGCCACCAGCAGACCCCTCGGAGAGGCGAACACCGGGGAGCTGTTTTTT. It specifies CATSRPLGEANTGELFF. The variable domain in full, completed from reference TRBV15 and TRBJ2-2, reads DAMVIQNPRYQVTQFGKPVTLSCSQTLNHNVMYWYQQKSSQAPKLLFHYYDKDFNNEADTPDNFQSRRPNTSFCFLDIRSPGLGDTAMYLCATSRPLGEANTGELFFGEGSRLTVL.

The chain employs TRBV20-1 and TRBJ1-5; D is undetermined. V was trimmed by 0 bases and J by 1 base, leaving 10 bases between them. Germline V gene data show CDR1 as DFQATT and CDR2 as SNEGSKA (reference sequence). This CDR3 is 15 amino acids long. The CDR3 loop reads CSARDRQESNQPQHF. In nucleotides, the CDR3 is TGCAGTGCTAGAGATCGGCAGGAAAGCAATCAGCCCCAGCATTTT.

J is TRBJ2-6 and V is TRBV5-4; 7 positions match TRBD1. Per germline, CDR1 SGHNT and CDR2 YYREEE (reference sequence). There are 15 residues in the CDR3. The V gene end was trimmed by 4 bases and the J gene end by 4 bases; junction bases not matched to a gene: 5. The CDR3 loop is CASSLTGAGANVLTF. The CDR3 bases are TGTGCCAGCAGCCTAACAGGGGCCGGGGCCAACGTCCTGACTTTC.